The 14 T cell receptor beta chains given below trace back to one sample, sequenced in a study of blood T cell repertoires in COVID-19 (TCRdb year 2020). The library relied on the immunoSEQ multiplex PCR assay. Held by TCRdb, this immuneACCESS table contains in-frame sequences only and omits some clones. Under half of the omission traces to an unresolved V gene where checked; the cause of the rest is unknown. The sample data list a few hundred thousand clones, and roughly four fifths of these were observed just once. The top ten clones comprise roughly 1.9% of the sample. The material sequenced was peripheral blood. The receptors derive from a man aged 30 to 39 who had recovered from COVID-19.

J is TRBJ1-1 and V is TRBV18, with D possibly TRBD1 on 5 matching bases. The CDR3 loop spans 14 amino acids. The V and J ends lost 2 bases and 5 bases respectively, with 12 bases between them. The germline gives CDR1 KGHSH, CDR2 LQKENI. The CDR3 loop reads CASSPSGVLTEAFF. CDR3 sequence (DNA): TGTGCCAGCTCACCATCGGGGGTATTAACTGAAGCTTTCTTT.

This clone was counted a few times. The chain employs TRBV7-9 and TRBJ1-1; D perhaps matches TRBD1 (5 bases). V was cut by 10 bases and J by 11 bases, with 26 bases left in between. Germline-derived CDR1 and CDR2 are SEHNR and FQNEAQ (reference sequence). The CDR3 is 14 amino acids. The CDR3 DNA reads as TGTGCCACCAACCCTGACCGGGGGTTACCTCGGGCTTTCTTT. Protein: CATNPDRGLPRAFF.

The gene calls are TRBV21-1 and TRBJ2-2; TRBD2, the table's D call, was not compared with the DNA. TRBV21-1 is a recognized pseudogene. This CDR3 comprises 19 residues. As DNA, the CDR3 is TGTGCCAGCAGCAAACCGCCCCTAGCGGGGGCCACGAACACCGGGGAGCTGTTTTTT. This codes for CASSKPPLAGATNTGELFF.

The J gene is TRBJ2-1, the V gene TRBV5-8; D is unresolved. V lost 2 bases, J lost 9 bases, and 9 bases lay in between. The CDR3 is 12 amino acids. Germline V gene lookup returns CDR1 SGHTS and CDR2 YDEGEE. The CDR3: CASSFPLAEQFF. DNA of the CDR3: TGTGCCAGCAGCTTTCCCTTGGCTGAGCAGTTCTTC.

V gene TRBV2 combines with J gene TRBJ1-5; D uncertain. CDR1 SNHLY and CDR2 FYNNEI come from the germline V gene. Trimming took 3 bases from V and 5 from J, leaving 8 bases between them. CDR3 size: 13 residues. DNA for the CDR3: TGTGCCAGCAGTGACGCGCGGGATCAGCCCCAGCATTTT. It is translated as CASSDARDQPQHF.

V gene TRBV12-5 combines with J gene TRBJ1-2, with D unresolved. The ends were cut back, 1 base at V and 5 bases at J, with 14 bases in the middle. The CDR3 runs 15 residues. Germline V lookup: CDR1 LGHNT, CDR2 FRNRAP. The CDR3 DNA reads TGTGCTAGTGGTTTGGATACAGTCCCTATGTATGGCTACACCTTC. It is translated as CASGLDTVPMYGYTF.

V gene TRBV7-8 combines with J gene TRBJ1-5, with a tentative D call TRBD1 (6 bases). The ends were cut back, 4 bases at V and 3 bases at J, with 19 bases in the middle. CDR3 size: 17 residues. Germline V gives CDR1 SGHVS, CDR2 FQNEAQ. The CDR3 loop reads CASSSRRDKPFNQPQHF. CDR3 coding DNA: TGTGCCAGCAGCTCCCGCAGGGACAAACCGTTCAATCAGCCCCAGCATTTT.

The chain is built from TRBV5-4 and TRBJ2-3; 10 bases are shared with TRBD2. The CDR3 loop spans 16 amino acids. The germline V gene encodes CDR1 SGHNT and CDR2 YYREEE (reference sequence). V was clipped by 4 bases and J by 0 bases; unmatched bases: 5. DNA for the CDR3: TGTGCCAGCAGCCTCTTAGCGGGGGGAAGCACAGATACGCAGTATTTT. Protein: CASSLLAGGSTDTQYF.

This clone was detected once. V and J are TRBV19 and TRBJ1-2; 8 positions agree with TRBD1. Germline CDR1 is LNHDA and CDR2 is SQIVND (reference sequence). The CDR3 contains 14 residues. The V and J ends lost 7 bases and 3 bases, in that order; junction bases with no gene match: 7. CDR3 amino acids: CASNVRGRYYGYTF. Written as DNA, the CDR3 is TGTGCCAGTAATGTCAGGGGGCGATACTATGGCTACACCTTC.

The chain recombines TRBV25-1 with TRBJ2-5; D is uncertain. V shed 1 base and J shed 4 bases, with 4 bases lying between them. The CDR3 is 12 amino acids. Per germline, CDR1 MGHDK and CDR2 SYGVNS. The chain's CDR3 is CASSEFGETQYF. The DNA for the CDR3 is TGTGCCAGCAGTGAATTCGGAGAGACCCAGTACTTC. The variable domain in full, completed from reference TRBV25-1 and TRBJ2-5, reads EADIYQTPRYLVIGTGKKITLECSQTMGHDKMYWYQQDPGMELHLIHYSYGVNSTEKGDLSSESTVSRIRTEHFPLTLESARPSHTSQYLCASSEFGETQYFGPGTRLLVL.

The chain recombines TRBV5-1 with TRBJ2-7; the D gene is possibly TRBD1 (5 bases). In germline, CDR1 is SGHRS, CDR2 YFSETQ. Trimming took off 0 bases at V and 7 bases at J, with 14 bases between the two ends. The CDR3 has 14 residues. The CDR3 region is CASSLDWGSSEQYF. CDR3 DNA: TGCGCCAGCAGCTTGGATTGGGGCTCCTCGGAGCAGTACTTC. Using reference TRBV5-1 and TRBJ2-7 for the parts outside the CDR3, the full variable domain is KAGVTQTPRYLIKTRGQQVTLSCSPISGHRSVSWYQQTPGQGLQFLFEYFSETQRNKGNFPGRFSGRQFSNSRSEMNVSTLELGDSALYLCASSLDWGSSEQYFGPGTRLTVT.

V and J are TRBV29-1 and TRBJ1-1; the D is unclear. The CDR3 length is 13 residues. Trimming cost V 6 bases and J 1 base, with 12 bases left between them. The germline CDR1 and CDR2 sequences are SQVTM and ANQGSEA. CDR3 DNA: TGCAGCGTCGCCCCGCGGGCGAACACTGAAGCTTTCTTT. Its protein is CSVAPRANTEAFF.

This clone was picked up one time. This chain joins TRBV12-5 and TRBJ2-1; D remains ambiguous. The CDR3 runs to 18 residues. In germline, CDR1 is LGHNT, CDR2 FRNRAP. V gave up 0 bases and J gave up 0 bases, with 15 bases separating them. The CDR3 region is CASGLVIARMSSYNEQFF. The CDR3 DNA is TGTGCTAGTGGTTTGGTTATCGCCCGTATGAGCTCCTACAATGAGCAGTTCTTC.

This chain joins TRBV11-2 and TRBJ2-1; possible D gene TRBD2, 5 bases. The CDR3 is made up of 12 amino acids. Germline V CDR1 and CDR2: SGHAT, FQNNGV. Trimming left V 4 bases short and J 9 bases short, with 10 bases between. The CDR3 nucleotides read TGTGCCAGCAGCTCCAAGGCGGGTGAGCAGTTCTTC. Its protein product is CASSSKAGEQFF. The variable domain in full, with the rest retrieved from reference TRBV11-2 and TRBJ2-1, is EAGVAQSPRYKIIEKRQSVAFWCNPISGHATLYWYQQILGQGPKLLIQFQNNGVVDDSQLPKDRFSAERLKGVDSTLKIQPAKLEDSAVYLCASSSKAGEQFFGPGTRLTVL.